The present entry profiles one T cell receptor beta chain with its context. Trimming removed 6 bases from V and 2 bases from J; junction bases left unmatched: 7. Germline CDR1 MDHEN, CDR2 SYDVKM. This CDR3 contains 16 residues. This entry is derived from a study of technical replicates of blood from a handful of donors. The table came from immunoSEQ multiplex PCR; TCRdb's copy has only in-frame clones and leaves some out. This sample has tens of thousands of clones; roughly 95% occur once, and the top ten carry around 0.35%. The material sequenced was T cells isolated from PBMCs. The chain carries TRBV28 and TRBJ2-3; 11 nucleotides align to TRBD2. This receptor was obtained from a human donor in good health. CDR3 region: CASSLTSGTITDTQYF. In nucleotides, the CDR3 is TGTGCCAGCAGCCTGACTAGCGGGACAATCACAGATACGCAGTATTTT.